Each of the 27 T cell receptor beta chains below was sequenced from the same sample in a study of T-cell memory formation after mild COVID-19. Via MiXCR, TCRdb re-called the 5' RACE reads, giving one row per CDR3 protein. Here the sample spans more than 450,000 distinct CDR3 sequences, roughly 18% being singletons. Input material: PBMCs or a T cell subset sorted from them (not recorded which). These receptors all come from an adult woman who had mild COVID-19 (a few samples of this study predate the infection). Cell type and time point are not known.

The sample holds many counts of this clonotype. This chain links TRBV7-2 with TRBJ2-7; either TRBD1 or TRBD2 may supply D (5 bases each). This CDR3 is built from 13 residues. The V gene lost 4 bases and the J gene lost 4 bases, with 11 bases spanning the gap. In germline, CDR1 is SGHTA, CDR2 FQGNSA. The CDR3 coding sequence is TGTGCCAGCAGCTCCCCTGAGGGGTACGAGCAGTACTTC. This codes for CASSSPEGYEQYF.

In this sample, this clonotype turned up a few times. This chain uses TRBV6-1 with TRBJ2-5; 12 bases align to TRBD1. The junction had 9 bases not matched to a gene; V was cut back by 5 bases and J by 5 bases. The germline V gene encodes CDR1 MNHNS and CDR2 SASEGT. This CDR3 comprises 16 residues. The CDR3 here is CASSSRDRGLWETQYF. The CDR3 nucleotides read TGTGCCAGCAGTAGCCGGGACAGGGGGCTGTGGGAGACCCAGTACTTC.

The rearrangement uses TRBV10-3 and TRBJ1-4; TRBD1 agrees at 7 bases. This CDR3 region has 16 residues. The germline gives CDR1 ENHRY, CDR2 SYGVKD. J gave up 8 bases and V 4 bases, and 13 bases lay outside the gene matches. The CDR3, as DNA: TGTGCCATCAGTGCGGCACCGACAGGGTTTGGGGAAAAACTGTTTTTT. Protein sequence: CAISAAPTGFGEKLFF.

There are a few counts of this clonotype. The chain combines TRBV2 with TRBJ2-1, with 8 nucleotides matching TRBD2. The CDR3 contains 16 residues. J lost 4 bases, V lost 6 bases, and 11 bases had no gene match. CDR1 is SNHLY and CDR2 is FYNNEI in the germline V gene. The CDR3 nucleotides read TGTGCCAGCAGGAGCCGAAGCGGGGGCTATTACAATGAGCAGTTCTTC. This translates into CASRSRSGGYYNEQFF.

The rearrangement links TRBV5-1 to TRBJ2-7; TRBD1 agrees at 7 bases. The junction had 7 bases not matched to a gene; V was cut back by 4 bases and J by 3 bases. The CDR3 is 14 amino acids. Looked up from germline, CDR1 is SGHRS and CDR2 is YFSETQ. The CDR3 sequence: CASSRQGDHYEQYF. CDR3 DNA: TGCGCCAGCAGCCGACAGGGCGACCACTACGAGCAGTACTTC.

This chain connects TRBV20-1 to TRBJ2-4, with D maybe TRBD2 (6 bases). There are 13 residues in the CDR3. Germline assignment: CDR1 DFQATT and CDR2 SNEGSKA (reference sequence). Trimming cost V 3 bases and J 4 bases, with 10 bases left between them. CDR3 region: CSASPGTKNIQYF. CDR3 DNA sequence: TGCAGTGCTAGTCCCGGGACTAAAAACATTCAGTACTTC.

This chain joins TRBV15 and TRBJ2-2; 10 bases line up with TRBD2. Germline trimming cut 5 bases from V and 5 bases from J; bases unmatched to any gene: 5. This CDR3 is built from 15 residues. Germline V gene lookup returns CDR1 LNHNV and CDR2 YYDKDF (reference sequence). The CDR3 loop is CATSAGTSATGELFF. The CDR3 coding sequence is TGTGCCACCAGCGCAGGGACTAGCGCAACCGGGGAGCTGTTTTTT.

The chain employs TRBV12-3 or TRBV12-4 and TRBJ2-7; 12 nucleotides match TRBD2. V gave up 6 bases and J gave up 0 bases; unmatched junction bases: 21. CDR3 length equals 21 residues. CDR3 sequence reads: CASRGIRRGVTSGGSSYEQYF. CDR3 in DNA: TGTGCCAGCAGGGGAATCCGACGGGGTGTGACTAGCGGGGGCAGCTCCTACGAGCAGTACTTC.

In its sample, this clonotype was seen many times. The V and J genes are TRBV6-4 and TRBJ2-2; D unclear. The V end lost 4 bases, the J end lost 0 bases, and 6 bases lay between the germline ends. The germline V gene encodes CDR1 MRHNA and CDR2 SNTAGT. CDR3 size: 14 residues. CDR3 in amino acids: CASSGVANTGELFF. The CDR3 DNA reads TGTGCCAGCAGTGGGGTAGCGAACACCGGGGAGCTGTTTTTT.

The rearrangement links TRBV6-5 to TRBJ2-5, with a possible D match to TRBD2 (6 bases). Germline V gene sequence: CDR1 MNHEY, CDR2 SVGAGI. This CDR3 spans 15 amino acids. V gave up 6 bases and J gave up 7 bases, with 21 bases separating them. As DNA, the CDR3 is TGTGCCAGCAGGCCTCCAGGGAGGCGTCAGACGACCCAGTACTTC. It translates to CASRPPGRRQTTQYF.

V and J are TRBV28 and TRBJ1-6; tentative D call: TRBD1 (6 bases). This CDR3 region has 13 residues. The V end lost 6 bases, the J end lost 10 bases, and 13 bases lay between the germline ends. Germline V gene data show CDR1 as MDHEN and CDR2 as SYDVKM. The CDR3 nucleotides read TGTGCCAGCAGACAGGGTTTTTACTCACCCCTCCACTTT. This codes for CASRQGFYSPLHF.

The chain uses TRBV7-8 and TRBJ1-2; D is undetermined. The CDR3 extends over 15 amino acids. The V end was cut by 1 base, the J end by 5 bases, with 14 bases between. CDR1 and CDR2 from the germline V gene are SGHVS and FQNEAQ. CDR3 sequence: CASSLERGLSYGYTF. CDR3 sequence (DNA): TGTGCCAGCAGCTTAGAGCGGGGATTGTCTTATGGCTACACCTTC.

This sequence joins TRBV27 and TRBJ2-7; no definite D call. The CDR3 runs 13 residues. The germline gives CDR1 MNHEY, CDR2 SMNVEV (reference sequence). Trimming pared 5 bases from V and 2 bases from J, leaving 10 bases between. The CDR3 region has the DNA TGTGCCAGCAGTCCTGCAGATGCCTACGAGCAGTACTTC. Translating it yields CASSPADAYEQYF.

The chain links TRBV4-2 to TRBJ2-7; 7 bases map to TRBD1. J was trimmed by 3 bases and V by 0 bases; bases with no gene match: 8. Germline V gene sequence: CDR1 LGHNA, CDR2 YNFKEQ. The length of the CDR3 is 16 residues. CDR3 region: CASSQDKPTGRYEQYF. The CDR3 coding sequence is TGTGCCAGCAGCCAAGATAAGCCGACAGGGCGCTACGAGCAGTACTTC.

In its sample, this clonotype was seen a few times. This chain links TRBV7-8 with TRBJ1-5, with D possibly being TRBD1 (5 bases). CDR3 length: 16 amino acids. Trimming took 2 bases from V and 5 from J, leaving 16 bases between them. Germline CDR1 is SGHVS and CDR2 is FQNEAQ. CDR3 DNA sequence: TGTGCCAGCAGCTTAATTTATTCGGGGGTGTATCAGCCCCAGCATTTT. Translation gives CASSLIYSGVYQPQHF.

This clonotype was recorded only once. This chain joins TRBV7-9 and TRBJ2-1, with D perhaps TRBD2 (5 bases). V lost 8 bases to trimming and J lost 0 bases, with 14 bases between them. The CDR3 extends over 15 amino acids. CDR1 is SEHNR, CDR2 FQNEAQ, per germline (reference sequence). CDR3 residues: CASAPSGSSYNEQFF. CDR3 in DNA: TGTGCCAGCGCTCCCAGCGGAAGCTCCTACAATGAGCAGTTCTTC.

This clonotype was recorded a few times. V and J are TRBV7-9 and TRBJ1-1; no clear D gene. The CDR3 has 15 residues. Germline CDR1 is SEHNR and CDR2 is FQNEAQ (reference sequence). The V end lost 7 bases, the J end lost 0 bases, and 15 bases lay between the germline ends. The CDR3: CASKGREIMNTEAFF. In DNA form, the CDR3 reads TGTGCCAGCAAAGGGAGAGAGATCATGAACACTGAAGCTTTCTTT.

The chain uses TRBV30 and TRBJ2-6; possibly TRBD1 for D (6 bases). CDR1 and CDR2 (germline): GTSNPN, SVGIG (reference sequence). Trimming left V 2 bases short and J 2 bases short, with 10 bases between. This CDR3 spans 15 amino acids. CDR3 residues: CAWSFGTPGANVLTF. The CDR3 nucleotides are TGTGCCTGGAGTTTCGGGACACCTGGGGCCAACGTCCTGACTTTC. The full variable domain, in which reference TRBV30 and TRBJ2-6 provide the parts outside the CDR3, is SQTIHQWPATLVQPVGSPLSLECTVEGTSNPNLYWYRQAAGRGLQLLFYSVGIGQISSEVPQNLSASRPQDRQFILSSKKLLLSDSGFYLCAWSFGTPGANVLTFGAGSRLTVL.

In its sample, this clonotype was seen a few times. The chain uses TRBV7-3 and TRBJ2-2, with D possibly TRBD1 on 6 matching bases. The CDR3 has 15 residues. The germline V gene encodes CDR1 SGHTA and CDR2 FQGTGA. The V gene lost 1 base and the J gene lost 8 bases, with 14 bases spanning the gap. In DNA, the CDR3 is TGTGCCAGCAGCTTAAAGGCCCAGGGGAAGGGGGAGCTGTTTTTT. It specifies CASSLKAQGKGELFF. The whole variable domain, filled in from reference TRBV7-3 and TRBJ2-2, reads GAGVSQTPSNKVTEKGKYVELRCDPISGHTALYWYRQSLGQGPEFLIYFQGTGAADDSGLPNDRFFAVRPEGSVSTLKIQRTERGDSAVYLCASSLKAQGKGELFFGEGSRLTVL.

This clonotype was seen a few times. The chain joins TRBV7-2 to TRBJ1-5, with D perhaps matching TRBD1 (6 bases). This CDR3 contains 15 residues. The germline gives CDR1 SGHTA, CDR2 FQGNSA. V lost 2 bases and J lost 4, with 12 bases in between. CDR3 sequence: CASSLLRGANQPQHF. CDR3 DNA sequence: TGTGCCAGCAGCTTATTGAGGGGGGCGAATCAGCCCCAGCATTTT.

A few counts support this clonotype. The chain has TRBV4-1 and TRBJ2-1; either TRBD1 or TRBD2 may supply D (7 bases each). Germline CDR1 is MGHRA and CDR2 is YSYEKL. The CDR3 length is 15 residues. With 1 base removed from V and 7 bases from J, the gap between germline ends came to 14 bases. The CDR3 reads CASSQVGRGGNEQFF. The CDR3 coding sequence is TGCGCCAGCAGCCAAGTTGGCAGGGGGGGAAATGAGCAGTTCTTC.

The chain carries TRBV12-3 or TRBV12-4 and TRBJ1-4, with D possibly TRBD1 on 5 matching bases. The CDR3 is 18 amino acids. V was shortened by 6 bases and J by 9 bases, with 29 bases between the two germline ends. Here the CDR3 reads CASRLGTHFGGTKKKLFF. DNA for the CDR3: TGTGCCAGCAGACTTGGGACTCACTTTGGGGGGACGAAGAAAAAACTGTTTTTT.

This clonotype has at least ten counts. The chain recombines TRBV12-3 or TRBV12-4 with TRBJ1-2; the match to TRBD1 covers 9 bases. CDR3 length equals 12 residues. The ends lost 6 bases at V and 8 bases at J; junction bases unmatched: 4. CDR3 in amino acids: CASSGQGRGYTF. CDR3 bases: TGTGCCAGCAGCGGACAGGGGCGAGGCTACACCTTC.

The V gene is TRBV20-1, the J gene TRBJ2-2; 8 positions agree with TRBD1. In germline, CDR1 is DFQATT, CDR2 SNEGSKA (reference sequence). With V trimmed by 6 bases and J by 4 bases, 7 bases remained unmatched. The CDR3 spans 14 residues. DNA for the CDR3: TGCAGTGCCACGGACAGGGCCGTCACCGGGGAGCTGTTTTTT. It codes for CSATDRAVTGELFF.

This clonotype was seen a few times. The rearrangement uses TRBV24-1 and TRBJ2-2, with 8 bases fitting TRBD2. Germline CDR1 KGHDR, CDR2 SFDVKD. Germline trimming cut 2 bases from V and 5 bases from J; bases unmatched to any gene: 6. This CDR3 comprises 16 residues. This chain's CDR3 is CATSDSGLAKTGELFF. CDR3 coding DNA: TGTGCCACCAGTGATTCCGGACTAGCCAAGACCGGGGAGCTGTTTTTT.

The rearrangement links TRBV29-1 to TRBJ1-1, with 8 positions matching TRBD1. Germline trimming cut 7 bases from V and 5 bases from J; bases unmatched to any gene: 9. Germline V lookup: CDR1 SQVTM, CDR2 ANQGSEA. The CDR3 extends over 13 amino acids. The CDR3 reads CSAHLTGETEAFF. CDR3 sequence (DNA): TGCAGCGCTCACCTGACAGGGGAGACTGAAGCTTTCTTT.

The chain recombines TRBV6-2 or TRBV6-3 with TRBJ2-7; TRBD1 aligns across 10 bases. In germline, CDR1 is MNHEY, CDR2 SVGEGT. The length of the CDR3 is 16 residues. V lost 5 bases and J lost 1; bases outside the gene matches: 8. DNA of the CDR3: TGTGCCAGCAGTCAGACCGGGACAGGGGTTTCCTACGAGCAGTACTTC. It specifies CASSQTGTGVSYEQYF.